One and the same sample provided the 30 T cell receptor beta chains below, sequenced in a study of shared clonotypes between healthy human individuals. Repertoires were generated with immunoSEQ multiplex PCR, while TCRdb's copy carries only in-frame clones and drops some. The sample has a few million clones; around 90% are singletons. Source material: naive CD4+ T cells sorted from blood. The subset: CD45RA+ positively selected. These receptors were taken from a man younger than 35 in good health.

The chain joins TRBV7-2 to TRBJ2-1; no definite D call. CDR1 and CDR2 (germline): SGHTA, FQGNSA. The CDR3 contains 16 residues. V was clipped by 2 bases and J by 2 bases, with 13 bases between them. In nucleotides, the CDR3 is TGTGCCAGCAGCTTAAGGTCTACGACGCCCTACAATGAGCAGTTCTTC. Protein: CASSLRSTTPYNEQFF.

V gene TRBV7-2 combines with J gene TRBJ2-5; unclear D gene. TRBJ2-7 matches the DNA end more closely, so the J call is doubtful. CDR1 is SGHTA and CDR2 is FQGNSA in the germline V gene. CDR3 length: 15 residues. The CDR3 is CASSLPGGRTLEQYF. CDR3 DNA sequence: TGTGCCAGCAGCCTCCCGGGCGGACGAACCCTCGAGCAGTACTTC.

The count of this clone is one. This sample includes further DNA sequences coding for the same CDR3. The CDR3 sequence is CASSQGGSSYNSPLHF. In nucleotides, the CDR3 is TGCGCCAGCAGCCAAGGTGGAAGTTCCTATAATTCACCCCTCCACTTT. The chain has TRBV4-1 and TRBJ1-6; D unresolved. V lost 1 base, J lost 1 base, and 8 bases lay in between. The CDR3 sequence is 16 residues long. Per germline, CDR1 MGHRA and CDR2 YSYEKL.

This chain joins TRBV30 and TRBJ2-7; tentative D call: TRBD1 (5 bases). From germline, CDR1 is GTSNPN and CDR2 SVGIG (reference sequence). V was cut by 1 base and J by 7 bases, with 14 bases left in between. This CDR3 contains 13 residues. CDR3 coding DNA: TGTGCCTGGAGTGCGCAGGGATTTGGTGAGCAGTACTTC. Protein sequence: CAWSAQGFGEQYF.

The J gene is TRBJ2-7, the V gene TRBV6-1, with 7 positions matching TRBD1. CDR1 is MNHNS, CDR2 SASEGT, per germline. With 5 bases clipped from V and 5 bases from J, the junction kept 6 bases outside the gene matches. The CDR3 sequence is 13 residues long. Here the CDR3 DNA reads TGTGCCAGCAGTAGGGGGCCCCGTGACGAGCAGTACTTC. Translated, it gives CASSRGPRDEQYF.

The chain combines TRBV19 with TRBJ1-2; the D is unclear. The CDR3 is made up of 18 amino acids. Germline-derived CDR1 and CDR2 are LNHDA and SQIVND (reference sequence). Trimming stripped 5 bases from V and 0 bases from J, with 22 bases between. The CDR3 reads CASSAQETLPSANYGYTF. As DNA, the CDR3 is TGTGCCAGTAGTGCCCAAGAGACCCTGCCGTCGGCTAACTATGGCTACACCTTC.

Here the CDR3 reads CASSRQGGGADTQYF. The CDR3 DNA follows: TGTGCCAGCAGCCGACAGGGTGGTGGCGCAGATACGCAGTATTTT. This sequence joins TRBV7-9 and TRBJ2-3; 7 bases line up with TRBD1. CDR3 size: 15 residues. Looked up from germline, CDR1 is SEHNR and CDR2 is FQNEAQ (reference sequence). Trimming cost V 5 bases and J 4 bases; bases outside gene matches: 9.

In nucleotides, the CDR3 is TGTGCCAGCAGCTTTAGGTCTTCTGAGCAGTTCTTC. Encoded protein: CASSFRSSEQFF. The chain uses TRBV12-1 and TRBJ2-1. TRBV12-1 is tagged as a pseudogene. This CDR3 region has 12 residues.

The CDR3 region is CASSELHPPYEQYF. The CDR3 bases are TGTGCCAGCAGTGAGTTACACCCTCCCTACGAGCAGTACTTC. The gene calls are TRBV25-1 and TRBJ2-7, with D unresolved. This CDR3 contains 14 residues. Trimming shortened V by 3 bases and J by 2 bases, and 11 bases separated the two germline ends. CDR1 is MGHDK, CDR2 SYGVNS, per germline.

Remarks on this clone: Different DNA sequences within this sample yield the same CDR3. The chain uses TRBV6-5 and TRBJ1-1; D is unclear. There are 15 residues in the CDR3. The ends were cut back, 0 bases at V and 1 base at J, with 9 bases in the middle. Looked up from germline, CDR1 is MNHEY and CDR2 is SVGAGI. Written as DNA, the CDR3 is TGTGCCAGCAGTTACTCGGGTCAGGCGAACACTGAAGCTTTCTTT. As protein: CASSYSGQANTEAFF.

V gene TRBV10-3 combines with J gene TRBJ2-1, with a tentative D call TRBD2 (5 bases). Trimming left V 0 bases short and J 8 bases short, with 17 bases between. Germline V gene data show CDR1 as ENHRY and CDR2 as SYGVKD. The CDR3 runs to 16 residues. DNA for the CDR3: TGTGCCATCAGTGAGTCGAGTTCGGGATTAGGGTATGAGCAGTTCTTC. Protein: CAISESSSGLGYEQFF.

The genes are TRBV6-6 and TRBJ1-5; a weak D match, TRBD1 (5 bases). There are 15 residues in the CDR3. Germline CDR1 reads MNHNY; CDR2 reads SVGAGI (reference sequence). Trimming took off 0 bases at V and 1 base at J, with 7 bases between the two ends. The CDR3 DNA reads TGTGCCAGCAGTTACTCAAGGACAAGCAATCAGCCCCAGCATTTT. Translated, it gives CASSYSRTSNQPQHF.

As to this clone: Different DNA sequences within this sample yield the same CDR3. The chain employs TRBV11-2 and TRBJ2-6; no firm D call. The CDR3 is 15 residues long. Germline V gene data show CDR1 as SGHAT and CDR2 as FQNNGV. Trimming removed 1 base from V and 0 bases from J, with 4 bases in between. The CDR3 DNA follows: TGTGCCAGCAGCTTAGTCCGCTCTGGGGCCAACGTCCTGACTTTC. It is translated as CASSLVRSGANVLTF.

This chain joins TRBV28 and TRBJ1-4; D gene ambiguous. The CDR3 extends over 14 amino acids. Germline assignment: CDR1 MDHEN and CDR2 SYDVKM. The germline V and J ends were trimmed by 2 bases and 7 bases, with 11 bases remaining between them. The CDR3 nucleotides read TGTGCCAGCAGTTTACGCTGGGCGGCTGAAAAACTGTTTTTT. Its translation is CASSLRWAAEKLFF.

The chain recombines TRBV6-6 with TRBJ2-5, with 8 bases fitting TRBD2. J was trimmed by 6 bases and V by 4 bases; bases with no gene match: 10. The germline CDR1 and CDR2 sequences are MNHNY and SVGAGI (reference sequence). This CDR3 region has 15 residues. CDR3 DNA sequence: TGTGCCAGCAGTTGGTCCGGGGGGGGCGACCAGACCCAGTACTTC. Encoded protein: CASSWSGGGDQTQYF.

J is TRBJ2-7 and V is TRBV28; weak D call: TRBD2 (6 bases). The CDR3 covers 16 residues. CDR1 MDHEN and CDR2 SYDVKM come from the germline V gene. The V end lost 5 bases, the J end lost 1 base, and 18 bases lay between the germline ends. CDR3 nucleotide sequence: TGTGCCAGCAGTAAGCCGGGACTTAAGTTTTCCTACGAGCAGTACTTC. It encodes CASSKPGLKFSYEQYF.

The chain combines TRBV29-1 with TRBJ2-1; 7 bases fit TRBD1. This CDR3 region has 14 residues. The ends lost 3 bases at V and 5 bases at J; junction bases unmatched: 7. Germline-derived CDR1 and CDR2 are SQVTM and ANQGSEA. CDR3 DNA: TGCAGCGTTGAGGATGGGACAGCTAACAATGAGCAGTTCTTC. Encoded protein: CSVEDGTANNEQFF.

This clone was seen just once. V usage is TRBV2 and J usage is TRBJ1-3; D not certain. There are 14 residues in the CDR3. V was cut by 8 bases and J by 0 bases, with 11 bases left in between. Germline CDR1 is SNHLY and CDR2 is FYNNEI. CDR3 protein: CASGGSNSGNTIYF. CDR3 DNA sequence: TGTGCCAGCGGAGGCTCGAACTCTGGAAACACCATATATTTT.

The chain employs TRBV6-5 and TRBJ2-5; D is unclear. The CDR3 totals 13 residues. Germline loops: CDR1 MNHEY, CDR2 SVGAGI. Trimming left V 7 bases short and J 5 bases short, with 14 bases between. The CDR3 region is CASKTWVGETQYF. CDR3 bases: TGTGCCAGCAAGACGTGGGTGGGGGAGACCCAGTACTTC.

To note about this clone: Other DNA sequences in this sample translate to the same CDR3. The V and J genes are TRBV5-1 and TRBJ2-2, with D perhaps TRBD1 or TRBD2 (5 bases each). Germline V CDR1 and CDR2: SGHRS, YFSETQ. The CDR3 totals 14 residues. Between the trimmed V and J ends, which lost 4 bases and 1 base, there was a span of 8 bases. The CDR3 bases are TGCGCCAGCAGCGGGACGGGGAACACCGGGGAGCTGTTTTTT. It encodes CASSGTGNTGELFF. The full variable domain, with the rest looked up from reference TRBV5-1 and TRBJ2-2, is KAGVTQTPRYLIKTRGQQVTLSCSPISGHRSVSWYQQTPGQGLQFLFEYFSETQRNKGNFPGRFSGRQFSNSRSEMNVSTLELGDSALYLCASSGTGNTGELFFGEGSRLTVL.

With regard to this clone: Other DNA sequences in this specimen translate into the identical CDR3. This chain joins TRBV5-1 and TRBJ2-5, with 7 bases matching TRBD2. Germline trimming cut 0 bases from V and 1 base from J; bases unmatched to any gene: 0. This CDR3 comprises 14 residues. Germline V lookup: CDR1 SGHRS, CDR2 YFSETQ. The CDR3 DNA reads as TGCGCCAGCAGCTTGGGCGGGAGCCAAGAGACCCAGTACTTC. Protein: CASSLGGSQETQYF. The full variable domain, rest sourced from reference TRBV5-1 and TRBJ2-5, is KAGVTQTPRYLIKTRGQQVTLSCSPISGHRSVSWYQQTPGQGLQFLFEYFSETQRNKGNFPGRFSGRQFSNSRSEMNVSTLELGDSALYLCASSLGGSQETQYFGPGTRLLVL.

V is TRBV5-3 and J is TRBJ2-5; tentatively, D is TRBD2 (6 bases). TRBV5-3 is flagged as an ORF with uncertain function. The CDR3 loop spans 16 amino acids. V was trimmed by 6 bases and J by 5 bases, leaving 23 bases between them. CDR3 DNA: TGTGCCAGAACACACACCGCGCGGGGCGCGGGGGAGACCCAGTACTTC. Residues: CARTHTARGAGETQYF.

The rearrangement uses TRBV10-3 and TRBJ2-2, with TRBD2 identical over 7 bases. Per germline, CDR1 ENHRY and CDR2 SYGVKD. The CDR3 spans 11 residues. V lost 9 bases, J lost 5 bases, and 0 bases stayed unmatched. CDR3 protein: CAIAGTGELFF. CDR3 nucleotide sequence: TGTGCCATAGCGGGGACCGGGGAGCTGTTTTTT.

The chain has TRBV6-5 and TRBJ2-7, with D perhaps given as TRBD1 or TRBD2 (5 bases each). The V gene lost 0 bases and the J gene lost 1 base, with 13 bases spanning the gap. The CDR3 has 16 residues. Germline assignment: CDR1 MNHEY and CDR2 SVGAGI. The CDR3 nucleotides are TGTGCCAGCAGTTACTCGGGGGTCGGGCAGTCCTACGAGCAGTACTTC. Encoded protein: CASSYSGVGQSYEQYF.

This clone appeared a single time. This likely comes from a read error, as the CDR3 has no conserved phenylalanine or tryptophan at its end. The DNA is left out, because the CDR3 cannot be placed on it with certainty; the CDR3 is given as TCRdb lists it. This chain uses TRBV2 with TRBJ2-7; the table's D call, TRBD2, was not checked against the DNA. The germline V gene encodes CDR1 SNHLY and CDR2 FYNNEI. The CDR3 is 11 residues long, ends included. Here the CDR3 reads CASRVDPAVEI.

This clone was observed a single time. V and J are TRBV6-1 and TRBJ1-4; a possible D gene is TRBD1 (5 bases). The germline V and J ends were trimmed by 2 bases and 8 bases, with 24 bases remaining between them. This CDR3 has 18 amino acids. Germline assignment: CDR1 MNHNS and CDR2 SASEGT. CDR3 loop: CASSERRGNIQRGEKLFF. CDR3 in DNA: TGTGCCAGCAGTGAAAGGAGGGGAAATATACAGAGGGGCGAAAAACTGTTTTTT.

Remarks on this clone: At the DNA level, this CDR3 is encoded by other sequences in the same sample as well. The chain links TRBV28 to TRBJ2-3; D gene unclear. Looked up from germline, CDR1 is MDHEN and CDR2 is SYDVKM. V lost 6 bases to trimming and J lost 6 bases, with 10 bases between them. The CDR3 length is 12 residues. The CDR3 spells CASSLLRDTQYF. In nucleotides, the CDR3 is TGTGCCAGCAGCCTACTTCGGGATACGCAGTATTTT.

The rearrangement uses TRBV5-1 and TRBJ1-4; D might be TRBD1 (5 bases). Trimming stripped 0 bases from V and 2 bases from J, with 11 bases between. The CDR3 runs to 16 residues. The germline gives CDR1 SGHRS, CDR2 YFSETQ. The DNA for the CDR3 is TGCGCCAGCAGCTTGGGGCAGGGTGGCACTAATGAAAAACTGTTTTTT. Protein product: CASSLGQGGTNEKLFF. The variable domain in full, completed from reference TRBV5-1 and TRBJ1-4, reads KAGVTQTPRYLIKTRGQQVTLSCSPISGHRSVSWYQQTPGQGLQFLFEYFSETQRNKGNFPGRFSGRQFSNSRSEMNVSTLELGDSALYLCASSLGQGGTNEKLFFGSGTQLSVL.

The chain uses TRBV19 and TRBJ1-6; no reliable D call. V lost 8 bases to trimming and J lost 10 bases, with 15 bases between them. The CDR3 sequence is 13 residues long. Germline CDR1 reads LNHDA; CDR2 reads SQIVND (reference sequence). DNA for the CDR3: TGTGCCAGTGCGACCCAGGCGGGGTCACCCCTCCACTTT. Residues: CASATQAGSPLHF.

The chain recombines TRBV6-5 with TRBJ1-2; possibly TRBD1 for D (5 bases). The ends were cut back, 3 bases at V and 4 bases at J, with 12 bases in the middle. Per germline, CDR1 MNHEY and CDR2 SVGAGI. CDR3 length: 14 amino acids. The DNA for the CDR3 is TGTGCCAGCAGTTATGGGACGGTACCCTATGGCTACACCTTC. Translating gives CASSYGTVPYGYTF.